This is a list of T cell receptor beta chains from one sample in a study of somatic mutations in cytotoxic T cells in rheumatoid arthritis. Some clones are missing from TCRdb's copy, which holds only in-frame ones; the method was immunoSEQ multiplex PCR. The table records some 4,200 clones, around three quarters of them present only once. Sequenced material: CD8+ T cells sorted from blood. These receptors came from an adult with rheumatoid arthritis. CDR3s include the opening cysteine and the closing phenylalanine or tryptophan. Fields, in order: D gene, clone size, V gene, J gene, CDR3 protein, CDR3 DNA. D genes are given only for firm matches. Clone size appears in some rows only: once, few, many, or a class for an expanded clone.

d_call: NA
clone_size: NA
v_call: TRBV27
j_call: TRBJ1-6
cdr3_aa: CASSSTSLQGLYSPLHF
cdr3_nt: TGTGCCAGCAGCTCGACCTCCCTGCAGGGCCTCTATTCACCCCTCCACTTT

d_call: NA
clone_size: NA
v_call: TRBV6-1
j_call: TRBJ1-5
cdr3_aa: CASSSLDGENQPQHF
cdr3_nt: TGTGCCAGCAGTTCCTTGGACGGGGAAAATCAGCCCCAGCATTTT

d_call: NA
clone_size: NA
v_call: TRBV7-6
j_call: TRBJ2-5
cdr3_aa: CASSKRGRVQETQYF
cdr3_nt: TGTGCCAGCAGCAAAAGGGGCCGGGTTCAAGAGACCCAGTACTTC

d_call: TRBD1
clone_size: NA
v_call: TRBV2
j_call: TRBJ2-7
cdr3_aa: CASSHSGQDAYEQYF
cdr3_nt: TGTGCCAGCAGTCACTCGGGACAGGACGCCTACGAGCAGTACTTC

d_call: TRBD1
clone_size: NA
v_call: TRBV2
j_call: TRBJ1-1
cdr3_aa: CASRPRGGQGGNTEAFF
cdr3_nt: TGTGCCAGCAGGCCTAGGGGAGGACAGGGGGGGAACACTGAAGCTTTCTTT

d_call: TRBD1
clone_size: NA
v_call: TRBV29-1
j_call: TRBJ1-1
cdr3_aa: CSVMQGDYTEAFF
cdr3_nt: TGCAGCGTGATGCAGGGGGACTACACTGAAGCTTTCTTT

d_call: NA
clone_size: NA
v_call: TRBV6-6
j_call: TRBJ2-1
cdr3_aa: CASSYPWLRYNEQFF
cdr3_nt: TGTGCCAGCAGTTACCCGTGGTTAAGGTACAATGAGCAGTTCTTC

d_call: TRBD2
clone_size: NA
v_call: TRBV27
j_call: TRBJ2-2
cdr3_aa: CASSPRTSGSTGELFF
cdr3_nt: TGTGCCAGCAGTCCACGGACTAGCGGGAGCACCGGGGAGCTGTTTTTT

d_call: NA
clone_size: NA
v_call: TRBV29-1
j_call: TRBJ2-7
cdr3_aa: CSAGRGLSEQYF
cdr3_nt: TGCAGCGCTGGTAGGGGTTTATCCGAGCAGTACTTC

d_call: NA
clone_size: few
v_call: TRBV7-9
j_call: TRBJ1-4
cdr3_aa: CASSIGTMVDEKLFF
cdr3_nt: TGTGCCAGCAGCATCGGGACCATGGTTGATGAAAAACTGTTTTTT

d_call: NA
clone_size: NA
v_call: TRBV28
j_call: TRBJ1-1
cdr3_aa: CASSYDREAFF
cdr3_nt: TGTGCCAGCAGCTACGACAGGGAAGCTTTCTTT

d_call: NA
clone_size: once
v_call: TRBV6-5
j_call: TRBJ2-5
cdr3_aa: CASRPEPGETQYF
cdr3_nt: TGTGCCAGCAGACCCGAACCGGGAGAGACCCAGTACTTC

d_call: TRBD1
clone_size: NA
v_call: TRBV6-5
j_call: TRBJ1-4
cdr3_aa: CASSYSETGRGGLFF
cdr3_nt: TGTGCCAGCAGTTACTCAGAGACAGGGAGGGGGGGACTGTTTTTT

d_call: NA
clone_size: NA
v_call: TRBV10-3
j_call: TRBJ1-1
cdr3_aa: CAISEPQGAEAFF
cdr3_nt: TGTGCCATCAGTGAGCCTCAGGGTGCTGAAGCTTTCTTT

d_call: NA
clone_size: NA
v_call: TRBV10-3
j_call: TRBJ2-3
cdr3_aa: CAISETLLTDTQYF
cdr3_nt: TGTGCCATCAGTGAGACCCTGCTCACAGATACGCAGTATTTT

d_call: NA
clone_size: NA
v_call: TRBV7-9
j_call: TRBJ2-1
cdr3_aa: CASSLVRPRHNEQFF
cdr3_nt: TGTGCCAGCAGCTTAGTGAGGCCTCGCCACAATGAGCAGTTCTTC

d_call: TRBD2
clone_size: NA
v_call: TRBV4-3
j_call: TRBJ2-5
cdr3_aa: CASSPLAGRVETQYF
cdr3_nt: TGCGCCAGCAGCCCTCTAGCGGGGCGAGTGGAGACCCAGTACTTC